The clone carrying this T cell receptor beta chain appeared once. Its target is unknown. The sample belongs to a study of T cell responses to AZD1222 COVID-19 vaccine. Broader study findings: Spike-specific TCR breadth and depth rose after two AZD1222 doses.

Germline trimming cut 4 bases from V and 2 bases from J; bases unmatched to any gene: 8. This CDR3 spans 15 amino acids. Per germline, CDR1 SGDLS and CDR2 YYNGEE. The table came from immunoSEQ multiplex PCR; TCRdb's copy has only in-frame clones and leaves some out. Of more than 100,000 clones in the sample, 70% to 90% were seen once. The genes are TRBV9 and TRBJ1-1, with TRBD1 identical over 7 bases. This sample comprised peripheral blood, obtained on day 0 of AZD1222 vaccination. This clonotype was obtained from an adult in good health. The CDR3 DNA is TGTGCCAGCAGCCACTTGACAGGGAAAAACACTGAAGCTTTCTTT. Its translation: CASSHLTGKNTEAFF.